This TCR beta chain was recorded in a study of blood T cell repertoires in COVID-19. V was cut by 4 bases and J by 3 bases, with 7 bases left in between. Germline V gene data show CDR1 as KGHDR and CDR2 as SFDVKD. The CDR3 loop spans 13 amino acids. As handled by the study authors: Estimation of nucleated cell counts relied on the amplification of reference gene primers. Libraries were prepared by immunoSEQ multiplex PCR; TCRdb keeps only in-frame clonotypes and omits some of them. D and trimming were read from the DNA, whereas the V and J calls and clone size are those reported in that table. Found here are approximately 210,000 clones, 80% to 90% of them singletons; the top ten hold approximately 2.9%.

The chain joins TRBV24-1 to TRBJ2-3; possibly TRBD1 for D (6 bases). The sample taken for sequencing was peripheral blood. The sequence was collected from a man between 45 and 60 years old with active or convalescent COVID-19. The CDR3: CATSEQGTDTQYF. CDR3 DNA: TGTGCCACCAGTGAGCAGGGGACAGATACGCAGTATTTT.